The entry that follows covers one T cell receptor (beta chain) sequence. Methods used by the authors: Cell counts per sample came from amplifying reference gene primers. Clones were sequenced by immunoSEQ multiplex PCR, and TCRdb holds only the in-frame ones, with some missing. The V and J calls and the clone size are those of that table, but D and trimming were determined from the DNA. The data show 75,000 to 90,000 clones, with around 86% seen just once and roughly 8% held by the top ten. The V gene lost 9 bases and the J gene lost 2 bases, with 16 bases spanning the gap. This CDR3 contains 14 residues. In germline, CDR1 is SGHRS, CDR2 YFSETQ. These data belong to a study of blood T cell repertoires in COVID-19. Overall study: Samples representing acute and convalescent COVID-19 were sourced from the United States, Italy and Spain.

V gene TRBV5-1 combines with J gene TRBJ2-3; D possibly corresponds to TRBD2 (5 bases). Sequenced input: peripheral blood. This clonotype was sampled from a man older than 75 with active or convalescent COVID-19. CDR3 coding DNA: TGCGCCACCACCATCTCGGGGAACACAGATACGCAGTATTTT. Protein product: CATTISGNTDTQYF.